This entry lists 32 T cell receptor beta chains sequenced from one sample in a study of vaccination effects on CD4 cells after COVID-19 (dated by TCRdb to 2021 to 2024). After more than 9 days of culture, CD4+ T cells were isolated with the EasySep CD4+ T cell isolation kit. The library was built by means of the immunoSEQ multiplex PCR assay. TCRdb stores this immuneACCESS table with in-frame sequences only. Part of the clones is absent; in the studies checked, under half of the shortfall reflects unresolved V genes, and no reason is known for the rest. This sample lists around 26,000 clones; roughly 75% were detected once. Together, the top ten hold roughly 11% of the sample. These TCRs are of unknown antigen specificity. Sequenced here: CD4+ T cells from PBMCs cultured without peptide, sampled before COVID-19 vaccination. These receptor sequences come from a human donor who received a COVID-19 vaccine.

This chain links TRBV19 with TRBJ2-7; maybe TRBD1 (6 bases). V gave up 1 base and J gave up 5 bases, with 15 bases separating them. Per the germline V gene, CDR1 is LNHDA and CDR2 is SQIVND (reference sequence). CDR3 length equals 15 residues. The CDR3 spells CASSIVVQGIHEQYF. The DNA of the CDR3 is TGTGCCAGTAGTATAGTAGTACAGGGCATCCACGAGCAGTACTTC.

This clone turned up a few times. CDR3 region: CAWSGTGTGYEQYF. As DNA, the CDR3 is TGTGCCTGGAGCGGGACAGGGACTGGGTACGAGCAGTACTTC. This chain uses TRBV30 with TRBJ2-7; 9 bases agree with TRBD1. CDR3 size: 14 residues. Losses at the gene ends were 3 bases for V and 4 bases for J; bases not matched to a gene: 7. Per the germline V gene, CDR1 is GTSNPN and CDR2 is SVGIG (reference sequence).

This clone has more than one count but fewer than ten. The rearrangement links TRBV28 to TRBJ1-3, with a possible D match to TRBD1 (5 bases). V was trimmed by 8 bases and J by 1 base, leaving 18 bases between them. This CDR3 comprises 16 residues. Germline CDR1 is MDHEN and CDR2 is SYDVKM. The CDR3 spells CASGLGAGTSGNTIYF. In DNA form, the CDR3 reads TGTGCCAGCGGGCTAGGGGCAGGGACTTCTGGAAACACCATATATTTT.

V usage is TRBV3-1 (or the pseudogene TRBV3-2) and J usage is TRBJ1-3; TRBD1 might be the D (6 bases). CDR3 length: 15 residues. Germline V lookup: CDR1 LGHDT, CDR2 YNNKEL (reference sequence). V was trimmed by 0 bases and J by 4 bases, leaving 10 bases between them. CDR3 in amino acids: CASSQERTVGNTIYF. The CDR3 DNA follows: TGTGCCAGCAGCCAAGAACGGACAGTGGGAAACACCATATATTTT.

This rearrangement joins TRBV9 to TRBJ1-3; 7 nucleotides agree with TRBD1. Losses at the gene ends were 5 bases for V and 4 bases for J; bases not matched to a gene: 9. This CDR3 has 15 residues. Germline loops: CDR1 SGDLS, CDR2 YYNGEE. The CDR3 spells CASSGRQGRGNTIYF. The CDR3 DNA reads TGTGCCAGCAGTGGAAGACAGGGCAGAGGAAACACCATATATTTT.

This chain joins TRBV28 and TRBJ1-2; D not resolved. Germline lookup yields CDR1 MDHEN and CDR2 SYDVKM. V lost 6 bases and J 8 bases, leaving 16 bases between the germline ends. This CDR3 spans 13 amino acids. This CDR3 is CASSPARNRGYTF. CDR3 coding DNA: TGTGCCAGCAGCCCCGCCCGTAATAGGGGCTACACCTTC.

This chain joins TRBV7-9 and TRBJ2-1; 8 nucleotides match TRBD2. The germline V gene has CDR1 SEHNR and CDR2 FQNEAQ (reference sequence). CDR3 size: 16 residues. J lost 4 bases, V lost 0 bases, and 5 bases had no gene match. CDR3 in DNA: TGTGCCAGCAGCTTAGCGCGGGGGGCTGGGTACAATGAGCAGTTCTTC. Amino acid sequence: CASSLARGAGYNEQFF.

V usage is TRBV11-1 and J usage is TRBJ2-5; D call uncertain. Deletions cut 1 base from V and 4 bases from J, with 4 bases between. The germline CDR1 and CDR2 sequences are SGHAT and FQDESV (reference sequence). The CDR3 totals 12 residues. The CDR3 region has the DNA TGTGCCAGCAGCTTAGGTAGAGAGACCCAGTACTTC. Amino acid sequence: CASSLGRETQYF.

This clone was counted once. V gene TRBV6-2 or TRBV6-3 combines with J gene TRBJ2-3; unclear D gene. This CDR3 has 11 residues. V lost 5 bases and J 6 bases, leaving 6 bases between the germline ends. Germline V lookup: CDR1 MNHEY, CDR2 SVGEGT. CDR3: CASSPADTQYF. CDR3 coding DNA: TGTGCCAGCAGTCCCGCCGATACGCAGTATTTT.

The V and J genes are TRBV30 and TRBJ1-5; 8 nucleotides line up with TRBD1. The J segment lost 9 bases and the V segment lost 3 bases, leaving 13 bases of the junction unmatched. Looked up from germline, CDR1 is GTSNPN and CDR2 is SVGIG (reference sequence). The CDR3 totals 15 residues. The CDR3, as DNA: TGTGCCTGGAGCTCGGGACAGGCTGGGGAGGGGCCCCAGCATTTT. Its translation is CAWSSGQAGEGPQHF.

V and J are TRBV27 and TRBJ2-3; maybe TRBD2 (5 bases). The CDR3 contains 16 residues. The V end lost 5 bases, the J end lost 0 bases, and 15 bases lay between the germline ends. Germline lookup yields CDR1 MNHEY and CDR2 SMNVEV (reference sequence). The CDR3 is CASSPIAFESTDTQYF. CDR3 sequence (DNA): TGTGCCAGCAGTCCGATAGCGTTCGAGAGCACAGATACGCAGTATTTT.

V usage is TRBV11-2 and J usage is TRBJ1-4; D is possibly TRBD1 (6 bases). The CDR3 runs 15 residues. CDR1 is SGHAT and CDR2 is FQNNGV in the germline V gene. Deletions cut 5 bases from V and 5 bases from J, with 15 bases between. CDR3 nucleotide sequence: TGTGCCAGCAGCCGATCGACAGGTCGAAATGAAAAACTGTTTTTT. It codes for CASSRSTGRNEKLFF. Variable domain in full (rest from reference TRBV11-2 and TRBJ1-4): EAGVAQSPRYKIIEKRQSVAFWCNPISGHATLYWYQQILGQGPKLLIQFQNNGVVDDSQLPKDRFSAERLKGVDSTLKIQPAKLEDSAVYLCASSRSTGRNEKLFFGSGTQLSVL.

The V call is TRBV18, the J call TRBJ1-1, with D unresolved. V gave up 3 bases and J gave up 3 bases, with 14 bases separating them. The CDR3 runs 15 residues. Germline V gives CDR1 KGHSH, CDR2 LQKENI. The CDR3 coding sequence is TGTGCCAGCTCACCCGCTCGTGCGGCGGACACTGAAGCTTTCTTT. Its protein is CASSPARAADTEAFF.

This clone has only a few counts. The chain couples TRBV7-9 to TRBJ1-2; 8 nucleotides match TRBD1. This CDR3 contains 13 residues. The V gene's germline CDR1 is SEHNR and CDR2 FQNEAQ (reference sequence). The junction had 1 base not matched to a gene; V was cut back by 3 bases and J by 4 bases. DNA for the CDR3: TGTGCCAGCAGCTTCCAGGGGGCCTATGGCTACACCTTC. This sequence encodes CASSFQGAYGYTF.

This CDR3 is CSASTPPTRDISYNEQFF. The CDR3 DNA is TGCAGTGCTAGTACACCACCGACCCGGGACATATCCTACAATGAGCAGTTCTTC. The chain recombines TRBV20-1 with TRBJ2-1; D may be TRBD1 (6 bases). V lost 3 bases, J lost 1 base, and 22 bases lay in between. In germline, CDR1 is DFQATT, CDR2 SNEGSKA (reference sequence). The length of the CDR3 is 18 residues.

The rearrangement joins TRBV28 to TRBJ2-2; TRBD2 aligns across 8 bases. The J segment lost 6 bases and the V segment lost 6 bases, leaving 9 bases of the junction unmatched. This CDR3 comprises 15 residues. Germline V CDR1 and CDR2: MDHEN, SYDVKM. The CDR3 sequence is CASRLSGMGAGELFF. DNA of the CDR3: TGTGCCAGCAGACTTAGCGGGATGGGGGCCGGGGAGCTGTTTTTT.

CDR3 in amino acids: CASSSRGTDTQYF. The CDR3 bases are TGTGCCAGCAGTTCTCGGGGCACAGATACGCAGTATTTT. The chain links TRBV27 to TRBJ2-3; D uncertain. The CDR3 spans 13 residues. Germline CDR1 reads MNHEY; CDR2 reads SMNVEV (reference sequence). Trimming took 4 bases from V and 1 from J, leaving 6 bases between them.

The chain combines TRBV15 with TRBJ1-6; D unclear. Between the trimmed V and J ends, which lost 2 bases and 7 bases, there was a span of 9 bases. The CDR3 runs to 14 residues. The germline V gene has CDR1 LNHNV and CDR2 YYDKDF (reference sequence). The CDR3 loop reads CATSRQNFNSPLHF. In DNA form, the CDR3 reads TGTGCCACCAGCAGACAGAATTTCAATTCACCCCTCCACTTT.

There are a few counts of this clone. The gene calls are TRBV18 and TRBJ2-7, with TRBD2 as a possible D gene (6 bases). Trimming stripped 10 bases from V and 5 bases from J, with 18 bases between. There are 13 residues in the CDR3. Germline V gene lookup returns CDR1 KGHSH and CDR2 LQKENI. The CDR3 region is CATQRGGEDEQYF. In DNA form, the CDR3 reads TGTGCCACCCAAAGGGGAGGCGAGGACGAGCAGTACTTC. The variable domain in full, with the rest retrieved from reference TRBV18 and TRBJ2-7, is NAGVMQNPRHLVRRRGQEARLRCSPMKGHSHVYWYRQLPEEGLKFMVYLQKENIIDESGMPKERFSAEFPKEGPSILRIQQVVRGDSAAYFCATQRGGEDEQYFGPGTRLTVT.

The V gene is TRBV19, the J gene TRBJ2-3; no definite D call. Germline CDR1 reads LNHDA; CDR2 reads SQIVND (reference sequence). The CDR3 loop spans 14 amino acids. Deletions cut 0 bases from V and 3 bases from J, with 7 bases between. The CDR3 is CASSIDFPTDTQYF. The CDR3 DNA follows: TGTGCCAGTAGTATAGATTTCCCAACAGATACGCAGTATTTT. The full variable domain, in which reference TRBV19 and TRBJ2-3 provide the parts outside the CDR3, is DGGITQSPKYLFRKEGQNVTLSCEQNLNHDAMYWYRQDPGQGLRLIYYSQIVNDFQKGDIAEGYSVSREKKESFPLTVTSAQKNPTAFYLCASSIDFPTDTQYFGPGTRLTVL.

In its sample, this clone was seen once. V usage is TRBV18 and J usage is TRBJ2-3; D is uncertain. CDR1 KGHSH and CDR2 LQKENI come from the germline V gene. V was clipped by 3 bases and J by 4 bases, with 11 bases between them. The CDR3 extends over 14 amino acids. The CDR3 sequence is CASSPPHGADTQYF. The CDR3 bases are TGTGCCAGCTCACCTCCCCACGGCGCAGATACGCAGTATTTT.

The chain has TRBV7-9 and TRBJ1-3; D is unclear. The CDR3 is 15 amino acids. The ends were cut back, 2 bases at V and 3 bases at J, with 11 bases in the middle. Germline assignment: CDR1 SEHNR and CDR2 FQNEAQ (reference sequence). The CDR3 reads CASSLWGVGGNTIYF. Written as DNA, the CDR3 is TGTGCCAGCAGCTTATGGGGTGTAGGTGGAAACACCATATATTTT.

This chain links TRBV9 with TRBJ1-2, with a possible D match to TRBD1 (6 bases). Germline loops: CDR1 SGDLS, CDR2 YYNGEE. V was pared by 0 bases and J by 7 bases, with 19 bases between. The CDR3 is 16 residues long. CDR3 region: CASSVENAPGGSGYTF. The CDR3 coding sequence is TGTGCCAGCAGCGTAGAGAACGCGCCGGGGGGCTCTGGCTACACCTTC.

This sequence joins TRBV15 and TRBJ2-1, with D possibly called TRBD1 or TRBD2 (5 bases each). Germline CDR1 LNHNV, CDR2 YYDKDF (reference sequence). The CDR3 has 17 residues. V lost 5 bases and J lost 5, with 22 bases in between. CDR3 protein: CATSGRGRPKNNNEQFF. CDR3 DNA: TGTGCCACCAGCGGTAGGGGACGCCCAAAGAACAACAATGAGCAGTTCTTC.

J is TRBJ1-4 and V is TRBV4-3; 11 nucleotides line up with TRBD1. With 4 bases clipped from V and 0 bases from J, the junction kept 10 bases outside the gene matches. The CDR3 totals 19 residues. Germline lookup yields CDR1 LGHNA and CDR2 YSLEER. In DNA, the CDR3 is TGCGCCAGCAGCCTCCGCCGGGACAGGGGGATTGCAACTAATGAAAAACTGTTTTTT. The encoded protein is CASSLRRDRGIATNEKLFF.

CDR3 nucleotides: TGTGCCAGCAGCTTAGCGAGCGGCAACCTCTATGGCTACACCTTC. Protein sequence: CASSLASGNLYGYTF. The chain links TRBV7-2 to TRBJ1-2; D is ambiguous. Trimming cost V 0 bases and J 4 bases, with 12 bases left between them. CDR3 length equals 15 residues. Germline V gives CDR1 SGHTA, CDR2 FQGNSA.

The chain couples TRBV7-9 to TRBJ1-2, with D maybe TRBD1 (6 bases). The V gene's germline CDR1 is SEHNR and CDR2 FQNEAQ (reference sequence). The CDR3 has 13 amino acids. Trimming shortened V by 6 bases and J by 8 bases, and 16 bases separated the two germline ends. The CDR3 DNA is TGTGCCAGCAGTCCACAGGGATTGGGCGGCTACACCTTC. It specifies CASSPQGLGGYTF.

This clone was seen a handful of times. The chain joins TRBV3-1 (or the pseudogene TRBV3-2) to TRBJ2-2; D is unresolved. CDR1 and CDR2 (germline): LGHDT, YNNKEL (reference sequence). The CDR3 has 15 amino acids. Trimming shortened V by 1 base and J by 1 base, and 7 bases separated the two germline ends. The CDR3 nucleotides are TGTGCCAGCAGCCAAGTTGGGCGGAACACCGGGGAGCTGTTTTTT. Protein sequence: CASSQVGRNTGELFF.

This sequence joins TRBV6-5 and TRBJ2-7; D is uncertain. This CDR3 comprises 15 residues. Germline CDR1 MNHEY, CDR2 SVGAGI. The V gene lost 5 bases and the J gene lost 0 bases, with 14 bases spanning the gap. This CDR3 reads CASSRTGVSSYEQYF. The DNA of the CDR3 is TGTGCCAGCAGTCGGACCGGCGTTAGCTCCTACGAGCAGTACTTC.

The chain employs TRBV19 and TRBJ2-2; 8 positions match TRBD1. The CDR3 spans 16 residues. The germline gives CDR1 LNHDA, CDR2 SQIVND (reference sequence). The junction had 11 bases not matched to a gene; V was cut back by 5 bases and J by 6 bases. The CDR3 reads CASSAGGKGGAGELFF. Here the CDR3 DNA reads TGTGCCAGTAGTGCAGGGGGCAAGGGGGGCGCCGGGGAGCTGTTTTTT. Combining the CDR3 with reference TRBV19 and TRBJ2-2 gives the whole variable domain DGGITQSPKYLFRKEGQNVTLSCEQNLNHDAMYWYRQDPGQGLRLIYYSQIVNDFQKGDIAEGYSVSREKKESFPLTVTSAQKNPTAFYLCASSAGGKGGAGELFFGEGSRLTVL.

This clone was counted a few times. This chain joins TRBV2 and TRBJ1-3; D not resolved. This CDR3 spans 14 amino acids. Germline values: CDR1 SNHLY, CDR2 FYNNEI. Trimming left V 8 bases short and J 2 bases short, with 13 bases between. CDR3 protein: CASLPIITGNTIYF. The CDR3 DNA reads as TGTGCCAGCCTTCCCATAATCACTGGAAACACCATATATTTT.

This clone was seen a handful of times. The chain links TRBV15 to TRBJ1-1; D not resolved. The CDR3 length is 15 residues. V was shortened by 0 bases and J by 6 bases, with 14 bases between the two germline ends. Germline loops: CDR1 LNHNV, CDR2 YYDKDF (reference sequence). The CDR3 reads CATSRDRARMAEAFF. CDR3 DNA sequence: TGTGCCACCAGCAGAGATCGGGCCAGGATGGCTGAAGCTTTCTTT.